These T cell receptor beta chains were read from a single sample in a study of human T cells and chemical hapten exposure. MiXCR, run by TCRdb on the RACE reads, gives a single entry per CDR3 protein. The sample lists 90,000 to 140,000 distinct CDR3 sequences, under 35% occurring once. Sequenced material: whole blood, taken in connection with sensitization to the hapten diphenylcyclopropenone (DPC). The receptors shown here come from a man aged 35 to 55 with alopecia areata. Some clones in this sample may be carry-over from other donors' samples. CDR3s include the opening cysteine and the closing phenylalanine or tryptophan. Fields, in order: J gene, D gene, V gene, clone size, CDR3 protein, CDR3 DNA. The D gene is left open where the match is weak. The listing skips clone size in some rows; elsewhere it reads once, few, many or a size class.

J: TRBJ2-3
D: -
V: TRBV27
size: -
CDR3: CASSLIGNTQYF
DNA: TGTGCCAGCAGTTTAATAGGGAATACGCAGTATTTT

J: TRBJ2-3
D: TRBD1
V: TRBV27
size: few
CDR3: CASSSTGFGTDTQYF
DNA: TGTGCCAGCAGTTCGACAGGGTTCGGCACAGATACGCAGTATTTT

J: TRBJ2-1
D: TRBD2
V: TRBV28
size: few
CDR3: CASSLRGTSGYSYNEQFF
DNA: TGTGCCAGCAGTTTAAGGGGGACTAGCGGTTACTCCTACAATGAGCAGTTCTTC

J: TRBJ2-1
D: -
V: TRBV7-2
size: -
CDR3: CASSPGGTRSYNEQFF
DNA: TGTGCCAGCAGCCCTGGGGGCACCCGCTCCTACAATGAGCAGTTCTTC

J: TRBJ2-1
D: TRBD2
V: TRBV20-1
size: -
CDR3: CSARGWGLAGLYNEQFF
DNA: TGCAGTGCTAGGGGCTGGGGACTAGCGGGCCTCTACAATGAGCAGTTCTTC

J: TRBJ2-3
D: -
V: TRBV6-1
size: few
CDR3: CASSEGATYPQYF
DNA: TGTGCCAGCAGTGAAGGGGCGACTTACCCGCAGTATTTT

J: TRBJ2-7
D: -
V: TRBV28
size: -
CDR3: CASSSGALPYEQYF
DNA: TGTGCCAGCAGTTCAGGGGCCCTTCCCTACGAGCAGTACTTC

J: TRBJ1-2
D: -
V: TRBV5-1
size: few
CDR3: CASRDEQGTYGYTF
DNA: TGCGCCAGCAGGGATGAGCAGGGGACGTATGGCTACACCTTC

J: TRBJ2-4
D: TRBD2
V: TRBV12-3/TRBV12-4
size: -
CDR3: CASSYGTSGGVAKNIQYF
DNA: TGTGCCAGCAGCTACGGGACTAGCGGGGGAGTAGCCAAAAACATTCAGTACTTC

J: TRBJ2-1
D: -
V: TRBV6-6
size: once
CDR3: CASSYPAGTTYNEQFF
DNA: TGTGCCAGCAGTTACCCAGCCGGGACCACTTACAATGAGCAGTTCTTC